The 10 T cell receptor beta chains in this list originate from one sample, sequenced in a study of long-term antiretroviral therapy in people with HIV. This was the immunoSEQ v3.0 assay at survey level. Assay used: immunoSEQ multiplex PCR; TCRdb lists only in-frame clones, some missing. This table has tens of thousands of clones, 80% to 95% appearing once. This material consisted of unsorted PBMCs, taken 5.2 years after starting antiretroviral therapy. These receptors originate from a middle-aged woman with HIV.

The rearrangement joins TRBV6-6 to TRBJ2-1; 9 bases match TRBD2. The germline CDR1 and CDR2 sequences are MNHNY and SVGAGI (reference sequence). V was clipped by 2 bases and J by 6 bases; unmatched bases: 5. The CDR3 length is 15 residues. The CDR3 sequence is CASSYGDSGSNEQFF. The CDR3 bases are TGTGCCAGCAGTTACGGTGATAGCGGGAGCAATGAGCAGTTCTTC.

This clone was counted a few times. The V call is TRBV10-3, the J call TRBJ1-1, with 9 bases matching TRBD1. The CDR3 has 13 residues. The J segment lost 7 bases and the V segment lost 5 bases, leaving 5 bases of the junction unmatched. CDR1 is ENHRY and CDR2 is SYGVKD in the germline V gene. The CDR3 sequence is CAISRQGEFEAFF. The CDR3 DNA reads as TGTGCCATCAGTCGACAGGGGGAATTTGAAGCTTTCTTT.

The gene calls are TRBV27 and TRBJ2-1; the D gene could be TRBD1 or TRBD2 (5 bases each). Germline V lookup: CDR1 MNHEY, CDR2 SMNVEV (reference sequence). The CDR3 has 12 amino acids. V was pared by 5 bases and J by 13 bases, with 15 bases between. In DNA, the CDR3 is TGTGCCAGCAGTCCAATCCGGGACCCTCAGTTCTTC. It encodes CASSPIRDPQFF.

As DNA, the CDR3 is TGTGCCAGCAGCGCGCTAGTGACTTCAGGGTCGGATCAGCCCCAGCATTTT. Protein sequence: CASSALVTSGSDQPQHF. The chain recombines TRBV5-8 with TRBJ1-5, with a weak D call TRBD1 (5 bases). The CDR3 is 17 amino acids. V lost 4 bases and J 5 bases, leaving 22 bases between the germline ends. Germline assignment: CDR1 SGHTS and CDR2 YDEGEE.

This clone was picked up a small number of times. The rearrangement uses TRBV5-6 and TRBJ2-7; the D call may be TRBD1 or TRBD2 (6 bases each). V gave up 7 bases and J gave up 7 bases, with 18 bases separating them. Germline CDR1 reads SGHDT; CDR2 reads YYEEEE. This CDR3 comprises 13 residues. The CDR3 sequence is CASSWGAGREQYF. The CDR3 nucleotides are TGTGCCAGCTCCTGGGGGGCAGGCCGAGAGCAGTACTTC.

The V and J genes are TRBV7-6 and TRBJ1-6; D is uncertain. Per germline, CDR1 SGHVS and CDR2 FNYEAQ. The length of the CDR3 is 15 residues. V was pared by 1 base and J by 6 bases, with 10 bases between. The CDR3 loop is CASSLVADGNSPLHF. The CDR3 DNA follows: TGTGCCAGCAGCTTAGTCGCAGACGGTAATTCACCCCTCCACTTT.

This sequence joins TRBV7-9 and TRBJ1-1, with a possible D match to TRBD1 (5 bases). CDR1 SEHNR and CDR2 FQNEAQ come from the germline V gene (reference sequence). The CDR3 covers 13 residues. V was shortened by 11 bases and J by 5 bases, with 18 bases between the two germline ends. CDR3 region: CAGADTSTTEAFF. As DNA, the CDR3 is TGTGCCGGGGCGGACACTTCCACGACTGAAGCTTTCTTT.

The rearrangement uses TRBV2 and TRBJ2-6; no definite D call. Trimming stripped 4 bases from V and 0 bases from J, with 7 bases between. CDR3 length equals 15 residues. Per the germline V gene, CDR1 is SNHLY and CDR2 is FYNNEI. The DNA of the CDR3 is TGTGCCAGCAGTGTGTCAAGCTCTGGGGCCAACGTCCTGACTTTC. It is translated as CASSVSSSGANVLTF.

This sequence joins TRBV18 and TRBJ1-1; D uncertain. Between the trimmed V and J ends, which lost 0 bases and 3 bases, there was a span of 5 bases. The CDR3 extends over 13 amino acids. CDR1 is KGHSH and CDR2 is LQKENI in the germline V gene. CDR3 bases: TGTGCCAGCTCACCACCTTTGTACACTGAAGCTTTCTTT. The encoded protein is CASSPPLYTEAFF. Full variable domain (remainder filled in from reference TRBV18 and TRBJ1-1): NAGVMQNPRHLVRRRGQEARLRCSPMKGHSHVYWYRQLPEEGLKFMVYLQKENIIDESGMPKERFSAEFPKEGPSILRIQQVVRGDSAAYFCASSPPLYTEAFFGQGTRLTVV.

This clone was counted between two and nine times. The rearrangement joins TRBV7-9 to TRBJ2-5; possible D gene TRBD2, 5 bases. Trimming took 5 bases from V and 3 from J, leaving 16 bases between them. The CDR3 contains 15 residues. The germline gives CDR1 SEHNR, CDR2 FQNEAQ (reference sequence). The CDR3 loop reads CASSPPLASKETQYF. The CDR3 region has the DNA TGTGCCAGCAGCCCGCCCCTAGCCAGCAAAGAGACCCAGTACTTC.